A selection of T cell receptor beta chains follows, all from one sample in a study of long-term antiretroviral therapy in people with HIV. Sequenced by immunoSEQ multiplex PCR; TCRdb stores in-frame clones only, minus some. The sample records over 15,000 clones, 76% being singletons. The specimen comprised unsorted PBMCs, sampled 0.5 years before starting antiretroviral therapy. These receptors came from a woman in her forties or fifties with HIV. Each CDR3 is given with its conserved first and last residue. A D gene is named only where the DNA matches it firmly. Only some rows state a clone size, as once, few, many or a class for expanded clones.

d_gene: -
v_gene: TRBV6-1
abundance: -
j_gene: TRBJ2-2
CDR3aa: CASSPEGGNTGELFF

d_gene: -
v_gene: TRBV5-1
abundance: -
j_gene: TRBJ2-1
CDR3aa: CASSLEPGPWNEQFF

d_gene: -
v_gene: TRBV29-1
abundance: few
j_gene: TRBJ2-3
CDR3aa: CSVASASSTDTQYF

d_gene: -
v_gene: TRBV28
abundance: -
j_gene: TRBJ1-1
CDR3aa: CASGVEGNTEAFF

d_gene: -
v_gene: TRBV30
abundance: -
j_gene: TRBJ2-3
CDR3aa: CAWSNGIDTQYF

d_gene: -
v_gene: TRBV11-2
abundance: -
j_gene: TRBJ2-5
CDR3aa: CASSFRDLYETQYF

d_gene: TRBD1
v_gene: TRBV6-5
abundance: once
j_gene: TRBJ1-2
CDR3aa: CASSYSRTGITYGYTF

d_gene: -
v_gene: TRBV27
abundance: -
j_gene: TRBJ1-6
CDR3aa: CASSLTQINSPLHF

d_gene: -
v_gene: TRBV6-1
abundance: -
j_gene: TRBJ1-1
CDR3aa: CASSLPNTEAFF

d_gene: -
v_gene: TRBV27
abundance: -
j_gene: TRBJ2-3
CDR3aa: CASSLGHPRDTQYF

d_gene: -
v_gene: TRBV11-3
abundance: -
j_gene: TRBJ2-7
CDR3aa: CASSQAGFEEQYF

d_gene: -
v_gene: TRBV9
abundance: large
j_gene: TRBJ1-1
CDR3aa: CASSVGQFMNTEAFF

d_gene: -
v_gene: TRBV28
abundance: -
j_gene: TRBJ1-1
CDR3aa: CASRPPGVANTEAFF

d_gene: -
v_gene: TRBV30
abundance: -
j_gene: TRBJ1-1
CDR3aa: CAWRVPTGPNTEAFF

d_gene: TRBD1
v_gene: TRBV30
abundance: few
j_gene: TRBJ2-6
CDR3aa: CAWQGQLFSGANVLTF

d_gene: -
v_gene: TRBV7-9
abundance: -
j_gene: TRBJ2-2
CDR3aa: CASSLAGTDRGELFF

d_gene: -
v_gene: TRBV7-2
abundance: -
j_gene: TRBJ2-3
CDR3aa: CASSLGGEADTQYF

d_gene: -
v_gene: TRBV6-1
abundance: once
j_gene: TRBJ1-2
CDR3aa: CASSEARNYGYTF

d_gene: -
v_gene: TRBV5-1
abundance: -
j_gene: TRBJ2-7
CDR3aa: CASSLEGGSYEQYF

d_gene: -
v_gene: TRBV4-2
abundance: once
j_gene: TRBJ2-4
CDR3aa: CASSQEGSVTVSQYF

d_gene: -
v_gene: TRBV15
abundance: -
j_gene: TRBJ1-1
CDR3aa: CATSGALNTEAFF

d_gene: -
v_gene: TRBV2
abundance: -
j_gene: TRBJ2-5
CDR3aa: CASSVQGRIETQYF

d_gene: -
v_gene: TRBV7-9
abundance: -
j_gene: TRBJ1-2
CDR3aa: CASSLALFYGYTF

d_gene: -
v_gene: TRBV20-1
abundance: -
j_gene: TRBJ1-2
CDR3aa: CSASERHGYTF

d_gene: -
v_gene: TRBV28
abundance: -
j_gene: TRBJ1-2
CDR3aa: CASSPQDPRLGYGYTF

d_gene: -
v_gene: TRBV19
abundance: -
j_gene: TRBJ1-1
CDR3aa: CASRTLGAEAFF

d_gene: -
v_gene: TRBV6-1
abundance: -
j_gene: TRBJ2-3
CDR3aa: CASSEGVNTQYF

d_gene: -
v_gene: TRBV5-1
abundance: -
j_gene: TRBJ1-6
CDR3aa: CASSLRGGPLHF

d_gene: -
v_gene: TRBV11-2
abundance: -
j_gene: TRBJ2-7
CDR3aa: CASSFPGGGLGSYEQYF

d_gene: -
v_gene: TRBV9
abundance: -
j_gene: TRBJ2-5
CDR3aa: CASSVAGTPGETQYF

d_gene: -
v_gene: TRBV28
abundance: few
j_gene: TRBJ2-2
CDR3aa: CASRENRDTGELFF

d_gene: TRBD1
v_gene: TRBV7-9
abundance: -
j_gene: TRBJ2-7
CDR3aa: CASSPSTGANEQYF

d_gene: -
v_gene: TRBV10-2
abundance: -
j_gene: TRBJ1-1
CDR3aa: CASSWQAATEAFF

d_gene: -
v_gene: TRBV7-2
abundance: few
j_gene: TRBJ1-4
CDR3aa: CASSLRSEVTNEKLFF

d_gene: -
v_gene: TRBV11-2
abundance: once
j_gene: TRBJ2-1
CDR3aa: CASSFDPYNEQFF

d_gene: -
v_gene: TRBV5-1
abundance: -
j_gene: TRBJ2-1
CDR3aa: CASSLIMGNEQFF

d_gene: TRBD2
v_gene: TRBV4-1
abundance: -
j_gene: TRBJ2-5
CDR3aa: CASSHLFPHLAGQETQYF

d_gene: TRBD2
v_gene: TRBV25-1
abundance: -
j_gene: TRBJ2-3
CDR3aa: CASSMSSGGRVDTQYF

d_gene: -
v_gene: TRBV30
abundance: -
j_gene: TRBJ1-2
CDR3aa: CAWSVRGARSYGYTF

d_gene: -
v_gene: TRBV7-2
abundance: -
j_gene: TRBJ2-3
CDR3aa: CASSLTGDADTQYF

d_gene: -
v_gene: TRBV2
abundance: -
j_gene: TRBJ2-3
CDR3aa: CASIWDTPTRTDTQYF

d_gene: -
v_gene: TRBV18
abundance: -
j_gene: TRBJ1-6
CDR3aa: CASSPPGYIDSPLHF

d_gene: TRBD2
v_gene: TRBV2
abundance: -
j_gene: TRBJ2-5
CDR3aa: CASSAGLGPPFQETQYF

d_gene: -
v_gene: TRBV28
abundance: -
j_gene: TRBJ2-4
CDR3aa: CASSLFGQGAKNIQYF

d_gene: TRBD1
v_gene: TRBV5-1
abundance: -
j_gene: TRBJ1-2
CDR3aa: CASSLGDREDSRYGYTF

d_gene: -
v_gene: TRBV27
abundance: -
j_gene: TRBJ2-2
CDR3aa: CASSLGTGAGELFF

d_gene: -
v_gene: TRBV6-5
abundance: -
j_gene: TRBJ1-1
CDR3aa: CASSSLVGEAFF

d_gene: TRBD1
v_gene: TRBV11-2
abundance: -
j_gene: TRBJ2-7
CDR3aa: CASRPGQGAYEQYF

d_gene: -
v_gene: TRBV9
abundance: -
j_gene: TRBJ1-1
CDR3aa: CASSAPPGITEAFF